This TCR beta chain was found in a study of B cell selection in AIRE deficiency. General observations from the study: Only about a tenth of 3,500 to 4,500 shared Treg sequences were patient-specific; 31.6% healthy-specific.

Sorting defined conventional CD4 T cells as CD4+CD127+. The CDR3 loop spans 15 amino acids. Germline loops: CDR1 SGHRS, CDR2 YFSETQ. The V and J ends lost 0 bases and 5 bases, in that order; junction bases with no gene match: 5. Original methodology: Conventional T cell pools: 90,000 to 120,000 distinct patient, fewer than 150,000 donor TCRbeta sequences. TCRdb keeps only in-frame clones here, not all; method: immunoSEQ multiplex PCR. V and J calls and clone size are as listed in that table; D and trimming were resolved from the DNA. The sample includes 20,000 to 30,000 clones, 96% of them seen just once. Details on this clone: Its antigen remains unknown.

The sample taken for sequencing was CD4+CD127+ conventional T cells sorted from PBMCs. V gene TRBV5-1 combines with J gene TRBJ2-5, with 9 bases identical to TRBD1. The sequence came from a human donor in good health. CDR3 bases: TGCGCCAGCAGCTTGGAGGGACAGGGCTCGGAGACCCAGTACTTC. Translation gives CASSLEGQGSETQYF.